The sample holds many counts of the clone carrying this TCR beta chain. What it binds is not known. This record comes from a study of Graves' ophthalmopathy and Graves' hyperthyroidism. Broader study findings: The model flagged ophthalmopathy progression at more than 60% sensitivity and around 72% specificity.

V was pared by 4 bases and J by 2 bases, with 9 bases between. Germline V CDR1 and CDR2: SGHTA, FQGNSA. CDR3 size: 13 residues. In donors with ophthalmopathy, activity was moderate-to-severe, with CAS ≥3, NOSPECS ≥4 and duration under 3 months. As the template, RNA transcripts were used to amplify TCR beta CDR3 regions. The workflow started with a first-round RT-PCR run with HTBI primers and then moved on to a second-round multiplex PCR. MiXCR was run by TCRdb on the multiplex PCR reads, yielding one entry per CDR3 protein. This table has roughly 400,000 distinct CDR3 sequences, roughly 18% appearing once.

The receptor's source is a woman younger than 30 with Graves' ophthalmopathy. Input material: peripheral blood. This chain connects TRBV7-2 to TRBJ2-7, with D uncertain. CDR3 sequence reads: CASSSRPAYEQYF. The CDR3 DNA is TGTGCCAGCAGCTCGAGACCGGCCTACGAGCAGTACTTC.